This T cell receptor beta chain was found in a study of cytomegalovirus exposure and HLA in healthy donors. Study-wide points: There were about 160 TCR beta chains listed as cytomegalovirus-associated. With later analysis, a missense DCLRE1C variant became linked to TCR beta V- and J-gene trimming.

Primers: 60 Vbeta forward and 13 Jbeta reverse. Sequencing was performed with immunoSEQ multiplex PCR; in TCRdb, only in-frame clones are kept and a portion is missing. The profile shows 150,000 to 200,000 clones, 10% to 15% of them singletons. A word on this clone: Its antigen remains unknown.

The germline V gene encodes CDR1 SGHNT and CDR2 YYREEE (reference sequence). V was pared by 2 bases and J by 2 bases, with 7 bases between. This CDR3 is 13 amino acids long. This chain connects TRBV5-4 to TRBJ1-1; D call uncertain. The sequence derives from a man aged 50-59 years in good health and CMV-seropositive. The sequencing input was PBMCs. CDR3 in DNA: TGTGCCAGCAGCTTTACTGAAAACACTGAAGCTTTCTTT. It is translated as CASSFTENTEAFF.